These T cell receptor beta chains were read from a single sample in a study of identical twins. TCRdb reanalysed the 5' RACE reads using MiXCR and keeps one entry per CDR3 protein. Of more than 600,000 distinct CDR3 sequences listed, around a sixth are singletons. The data were also submitted as part of a second study, on T cells expressing NK-cell markers.

The sample consisted of PBMCs. The receptors come from a woman aged 18-29 years in good health. CDR3s include the opening cysteine and the closing phenylalanine or tryptophan. A D gene is named only where the DNA matches it firmly.

J gene: TRBJ2-1; V gene: TRBV5-1; D gene: -; CDR3 protein: CASTPAGAVTGEQFF
J gene: TRBJ1-5; V gene: TRBV6-1; D gene: TRBD1; CDR3 protein: CASGTGGGNQPQHF
J gene: TRBJ1-3; V gene: TRBV6-1; D gene: TRBD1; CDR3 protein: CASRRDRSYSGNTIYF
J gene: TRBJ2-7; V gene: TRBV7-2; D gene: -; CDR3 protein: CASSLAVDGEQYF
J gene: TRBJ2-1; V gene: TRBV29-1; D gene: TRBD2; CDR3 protein: CSVVTSGGSGEQFF
J gene: TRBJ2-3; V gene: TRBV20-1; D gene: TRBD1; CDR3 protein: CSASGTGEDTQYF
J gene: TRBJ1-1; V gene: TRBV5-1; D gene: -; CDR3 protein: CASSSGGGPRNTEAFF
J gene: TRBJ2-1; V gene: TRBV5-1; D gene: -; CDR3 protein: CASSLVNNEQFF
J gene: TRBJ2-2; V gene: TRBV12-3/TRBV12-4; D gene: TRBD2; CDR3 protein: CASSSLSGANLFF
J gene: TRBJ1-1; V gene: TRBV6-5; D gene: TRBD1; CDR3 protein: CASSFGTGGFTEAFF
J gene: TRBJ1-2; V gene: TRBV7-3; D gene: -; CDR3 protein: CASSPTYREHGYTF
J gene: TRBJ1-2; V gene: TRBV6-5; D gene: -; CDR3 protein: CASRAGYYGYTF
J gene: TRBJ1-5; V gene: TRBV2; D gene: -; CDR3 protein: CASLLQTGEGQPQHF
J gene: TRBJ2-3; V gene: TRBV9; D gene: TRBD1; CDR3 protein: CASNRGEDTQYF
J gene: TRBJ1-1; V gene: TRBV12-3/TRBV12-4; D gene: TRBD1; CDR3 protein: CASSFQGGQGEAFF
J gene: TRBJ2-2; V gene: TRBV27; D gene: -; CDR3 protein: CASSLGTRIPHGELFF
J gene: TRBJ1-1; V gene: TRBV29-1; D gene: -; CDR3 protein: CSVPSQMNTEAFF
J gene: TRBJ2-5; V gene: TRBV29-1; D gene: TRBD2; CDR3 protein: CSVEMAGEGETQYF
J gene: TRBJ2-7; V gene: TRBV10-3; D gene: -; CDR3 protein: CAISDPRGLGAGEQYF
J gene: TRBJ2-3; V gene: TRBV7-9; D gene: TRBD1; CDR3 protein: CASTRTGIADTQYF
J gene: TRBJ2-1; V gene: TRBV11-2; D gene: -; CDR3 protein: CASSLGAAEQFF
J gene: TRBJ1-5; V gene: TRBV7-7; D gene: -; CDR3 protein: CASSSDSPNHDIDQPQHF
J gene: TRBJ2-1; V gene: TRBV9; D gene: -; CDR3 protein: CASSPPPGGREQFF
J gene: TRBJ2-5; V gene: TRBV5-5; D gene: -; CDR3 protein: CASSFQGQKETQYF
J gene: TRBJ2-1; V gene: TRBV2; D gene: -; CDR3 protein: CASRSSTNEQFF
J gene: TRBJ2-7; V gene: TRBV20-1; D gene: TRBD2; CDR3 protein: CSASASGTSYEQYF
J gene: TRBJ2-3; V gene: TRBV9; D gene: -; CDR3 protein: CASSVSRWADTQYF
J gene: TRBJ1-2; V gene: TRBV20-1; D gene: -; CDR3 protein: CSATGRTSGGYTF